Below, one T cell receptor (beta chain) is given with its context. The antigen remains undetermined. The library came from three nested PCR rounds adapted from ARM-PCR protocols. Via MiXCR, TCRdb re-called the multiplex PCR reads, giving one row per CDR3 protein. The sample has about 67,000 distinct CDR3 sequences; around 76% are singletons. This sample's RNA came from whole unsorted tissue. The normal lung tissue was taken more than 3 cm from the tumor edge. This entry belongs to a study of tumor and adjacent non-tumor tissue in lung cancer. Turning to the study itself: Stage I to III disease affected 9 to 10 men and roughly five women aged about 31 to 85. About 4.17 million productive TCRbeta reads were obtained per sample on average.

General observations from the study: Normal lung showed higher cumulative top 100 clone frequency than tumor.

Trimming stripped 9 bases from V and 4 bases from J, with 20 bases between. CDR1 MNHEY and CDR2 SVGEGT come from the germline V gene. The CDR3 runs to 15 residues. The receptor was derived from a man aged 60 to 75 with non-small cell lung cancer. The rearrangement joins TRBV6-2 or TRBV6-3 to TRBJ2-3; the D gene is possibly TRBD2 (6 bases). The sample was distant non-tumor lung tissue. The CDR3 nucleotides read TGTGCCAGTGGTTACCAGACTAGTGGGTCAGATACGCAGTATTTT. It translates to CASGYQTSGSDTQYF.